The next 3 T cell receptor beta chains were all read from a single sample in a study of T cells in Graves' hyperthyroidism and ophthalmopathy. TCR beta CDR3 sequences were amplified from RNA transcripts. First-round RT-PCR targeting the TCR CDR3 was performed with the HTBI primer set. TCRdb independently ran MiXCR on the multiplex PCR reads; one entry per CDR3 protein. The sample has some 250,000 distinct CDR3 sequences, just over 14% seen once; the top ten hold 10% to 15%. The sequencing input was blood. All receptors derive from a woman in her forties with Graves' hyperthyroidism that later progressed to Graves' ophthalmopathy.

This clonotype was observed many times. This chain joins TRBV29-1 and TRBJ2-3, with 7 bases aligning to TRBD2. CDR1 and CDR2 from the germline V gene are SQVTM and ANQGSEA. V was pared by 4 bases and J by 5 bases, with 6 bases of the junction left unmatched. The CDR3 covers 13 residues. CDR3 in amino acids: CSVGGSMGDTQYF. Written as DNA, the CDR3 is TGCAGCGTTGGCGGGAGCATGGGAGATACGCAGTATTTT.

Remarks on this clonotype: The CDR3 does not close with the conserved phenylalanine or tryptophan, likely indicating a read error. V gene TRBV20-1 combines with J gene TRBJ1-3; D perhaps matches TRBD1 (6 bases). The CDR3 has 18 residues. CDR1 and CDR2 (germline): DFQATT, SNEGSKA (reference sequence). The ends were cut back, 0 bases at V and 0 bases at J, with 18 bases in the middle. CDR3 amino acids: CSAREGGQGHTSGNTIYL. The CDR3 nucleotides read TGCAGTGCTAGAGAAGGGGGGCAGGGTCATACCTCTGGAAACACCATATATCTT.

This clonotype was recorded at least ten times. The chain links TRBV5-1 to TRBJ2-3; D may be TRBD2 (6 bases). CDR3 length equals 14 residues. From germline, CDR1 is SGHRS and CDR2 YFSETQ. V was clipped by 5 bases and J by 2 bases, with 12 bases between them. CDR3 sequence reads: CASRPSSATDTQYF. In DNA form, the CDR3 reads TGCGCCAGCAGGCCATCTAGCGCCACAGATACGCAGTATTTT.